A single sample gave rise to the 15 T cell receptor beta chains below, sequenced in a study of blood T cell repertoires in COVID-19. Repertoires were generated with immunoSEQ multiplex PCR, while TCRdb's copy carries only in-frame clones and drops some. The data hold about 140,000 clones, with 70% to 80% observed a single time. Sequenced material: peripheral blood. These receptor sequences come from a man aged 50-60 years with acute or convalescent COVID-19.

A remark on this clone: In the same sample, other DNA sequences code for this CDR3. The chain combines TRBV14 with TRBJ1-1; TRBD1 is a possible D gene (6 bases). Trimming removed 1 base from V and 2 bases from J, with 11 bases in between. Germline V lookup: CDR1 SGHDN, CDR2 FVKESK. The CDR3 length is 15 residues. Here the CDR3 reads CASSQGAGVNTEAFF. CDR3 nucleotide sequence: TGTGCCAGCAGCCAAGGGGCAGGGGTTAACACTGAAGCTTTCTTT.

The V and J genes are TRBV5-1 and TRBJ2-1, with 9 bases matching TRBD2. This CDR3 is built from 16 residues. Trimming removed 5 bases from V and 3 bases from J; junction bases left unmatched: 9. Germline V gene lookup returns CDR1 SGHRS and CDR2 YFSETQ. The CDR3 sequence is CASREVAGARYNEQFF. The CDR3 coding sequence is TGCGCCAGCAGAGAGGTAGCGGGGGCCCGCTACAATGAGCAGTTCTTC.

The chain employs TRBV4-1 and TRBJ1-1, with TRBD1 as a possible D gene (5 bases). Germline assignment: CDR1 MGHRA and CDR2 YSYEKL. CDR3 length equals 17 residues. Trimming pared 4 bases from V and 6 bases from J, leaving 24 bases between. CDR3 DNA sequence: TGCGCCAGCAGCCCTCTCGGGGGAGGGTTAGGTCGCGCTGAAGCTTTCTTT. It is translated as CASSPLGGGLGRAEAFF.

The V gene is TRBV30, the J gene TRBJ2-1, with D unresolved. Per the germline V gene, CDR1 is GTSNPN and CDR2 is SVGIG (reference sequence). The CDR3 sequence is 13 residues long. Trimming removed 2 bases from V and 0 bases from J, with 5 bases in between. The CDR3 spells CAWSWSSYNEQFF. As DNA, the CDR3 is TGTGCCTGGAGTTGGAGCTCCTACAATGAGCAGTTCTTC.

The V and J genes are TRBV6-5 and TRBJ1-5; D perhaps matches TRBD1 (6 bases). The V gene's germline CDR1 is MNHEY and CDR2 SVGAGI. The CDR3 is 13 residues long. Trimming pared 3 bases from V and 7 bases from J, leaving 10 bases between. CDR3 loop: CASSYTGGQPQHF. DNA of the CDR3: TGTGCCAGCAGTTATACTGGGGGCCAGCCCCAGCATTTT.

The CDR3 region is CAWSVVRILGYGYTF. In DNA form, the CDR3 reads TGTGCCTGGAGTGTAGTACGGATCCTAGGCTATGGCTACACCTTC. J is TRBJ1-2 and V is TRBV30; D call uncertain. Trimming shortened V by 0 bases and J by 4 bases, and 15 bases separated the two germline ends. The CDR3 is made up of 15 amino acids. Germline V gene sequence: CDR1 GTSNPN, CDR2 SVGIG (reference sequence). Together with reference TRBV30 and TRBJ1-2, the CDR3 gives the full variable domain: SQTIHQWPATLVQPVGSPLSLECTVEGTSNPNLYWYRQAAGRGLQLLFYSVGIGQISSEVPQNLSASRPQDRQFILSSKKLLLSDSGFYLCAWSVVRILGYGYTFGSGTRLTVV.

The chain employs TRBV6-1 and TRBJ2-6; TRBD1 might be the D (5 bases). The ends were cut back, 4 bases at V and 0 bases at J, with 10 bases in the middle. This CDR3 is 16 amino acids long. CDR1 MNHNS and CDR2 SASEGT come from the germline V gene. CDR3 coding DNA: TGTGCCAGCAGTGGGGGCGTTCCCTCTGGGGCCAACGTCCTGACTTTC. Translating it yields CASSGGVPSGANVLTF.

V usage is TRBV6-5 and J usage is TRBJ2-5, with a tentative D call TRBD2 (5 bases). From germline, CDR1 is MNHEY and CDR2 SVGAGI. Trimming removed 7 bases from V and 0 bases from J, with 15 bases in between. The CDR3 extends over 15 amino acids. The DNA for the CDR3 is TGTGCCAGCAAGATTACCGGGGTGCACCAAGAGACCCAGTACTTC. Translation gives CASKITGVHQETQYF.

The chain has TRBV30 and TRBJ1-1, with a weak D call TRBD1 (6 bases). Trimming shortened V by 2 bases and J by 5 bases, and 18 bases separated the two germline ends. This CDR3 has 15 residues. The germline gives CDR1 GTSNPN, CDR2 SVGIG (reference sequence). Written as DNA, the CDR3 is TGTGCCTGGAGTACTCGTATAGGGGGGGATACTGAAGCTTTCTTT. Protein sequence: CAWSTRIGGDTEAFF.

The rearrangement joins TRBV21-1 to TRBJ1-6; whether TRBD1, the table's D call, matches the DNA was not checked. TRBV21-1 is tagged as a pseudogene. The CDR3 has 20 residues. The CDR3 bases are TGTGCCAGCAGCAAAGTAGGATACGAGACACGAGCCTCCTATAATTCACCCCTCCACTTT. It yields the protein CASSKVGYETRASYNSPLHF.

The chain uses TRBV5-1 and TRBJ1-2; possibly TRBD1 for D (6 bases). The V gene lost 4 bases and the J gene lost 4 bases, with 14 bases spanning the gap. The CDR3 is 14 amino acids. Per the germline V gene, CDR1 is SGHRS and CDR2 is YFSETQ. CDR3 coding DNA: TGCGCCAGCAGCAGGGGGACGGCGACCTATGGCTACACCTTC. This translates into CASSRGTATYGYTF.

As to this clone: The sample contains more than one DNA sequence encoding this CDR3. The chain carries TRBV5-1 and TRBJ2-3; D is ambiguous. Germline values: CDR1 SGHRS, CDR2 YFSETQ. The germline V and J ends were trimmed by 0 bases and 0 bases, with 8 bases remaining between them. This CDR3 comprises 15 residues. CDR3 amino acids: CASSLALASTDTQYF. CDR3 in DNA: TGCGCCAGCAGCTTGGCTTTGGCTAGCACAGATACGCAGTATTTT.

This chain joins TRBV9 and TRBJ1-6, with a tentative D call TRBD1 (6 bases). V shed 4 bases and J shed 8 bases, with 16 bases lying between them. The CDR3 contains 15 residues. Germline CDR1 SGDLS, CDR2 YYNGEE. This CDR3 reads CASSSFQGRDSPLHF. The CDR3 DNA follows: TGTGCCAGCAGCTCCTTTCAGGGGCGTGATTCACCCCTCCACTTT.

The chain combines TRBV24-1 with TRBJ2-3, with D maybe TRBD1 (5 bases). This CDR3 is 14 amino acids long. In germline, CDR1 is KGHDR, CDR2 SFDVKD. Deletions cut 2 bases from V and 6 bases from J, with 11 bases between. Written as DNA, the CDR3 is TGTGCCACCAGTGATTACGACTCAGGGGATACGCAGTATTTT. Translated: CATSDYDSGDTQYF.

The CDR3 DNA reads as TGTGCCAGCAGCCGCCGGACAGGGCGGGGCACCGGGGAGCTGTTTTTT. As protein: CASSRRTGRGTGELFF. The genes are TRBV3-1 (or the pseudogene TRBV3-2) and TRBJ2-2; 8 bases agree with TRBD1. Per germline, CDR1 LGHDT and CDR2 YNNKEL (reference sequence). V gave up 4 bases and J gave up 4 bases; unmatched junction bases: 8. This CDR3 is 16 amino acids long.